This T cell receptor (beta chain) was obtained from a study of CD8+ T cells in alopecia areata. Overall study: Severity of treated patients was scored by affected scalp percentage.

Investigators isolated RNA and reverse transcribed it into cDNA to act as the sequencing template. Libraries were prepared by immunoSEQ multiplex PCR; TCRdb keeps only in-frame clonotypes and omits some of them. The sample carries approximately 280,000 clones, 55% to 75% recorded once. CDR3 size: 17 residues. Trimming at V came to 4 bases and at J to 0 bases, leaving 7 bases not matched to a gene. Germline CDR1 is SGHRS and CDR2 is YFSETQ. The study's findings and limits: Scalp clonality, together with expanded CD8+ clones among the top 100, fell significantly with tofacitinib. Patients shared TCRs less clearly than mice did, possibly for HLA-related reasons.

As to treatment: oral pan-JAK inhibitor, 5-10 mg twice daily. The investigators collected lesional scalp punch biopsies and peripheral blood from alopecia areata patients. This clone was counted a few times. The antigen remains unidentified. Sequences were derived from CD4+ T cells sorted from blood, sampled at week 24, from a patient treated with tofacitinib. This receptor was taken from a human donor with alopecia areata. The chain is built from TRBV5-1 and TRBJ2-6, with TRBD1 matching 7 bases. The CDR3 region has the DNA TGCGCCAGCAGCCGCAGGGGGATAGGCTCTGGGGCCAACGTCCTGACTTTC. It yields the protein CASSRRGIGSGANVLTF.